The 25 T cell receptor beta chains listed next were all sequenced from one sample in a study of early T cells in non-severe SARS-CoV-2 infection. Using its own MiXCR run on the 5' RACE reads, TCRdb lists one record per CDR3 protein. The sample holds about 72,000 distinct CDR3 sequences, roughly 9.1% seen once. Sequencing used whole blood, obtained at baseline. The receptor source for this set is an adult who was a healthcare worker with PCR-confirmed SARS-CoV-2 infection or an uninfected control (not recorded which).

This clonotype was found a few times. The chain uses TRBV6-1 and TRBJ2-7; TRBD2 matches at 9 bases. J lost 2 bases, V lost 7 bases, and 6 bases had no gene match. Germline V CDR1 and CDR2: MNHNS, SASEGT. This CDR3 region has 14 residues. The CDR3 loop is CASNPRGGTYEQYF. The CDR3 DNA is TGTGCCAGCAACCCGCGGGGGGGGACCTACGAGCAGTACTTC.

There are a few counts of this clonotype. The chain has TRBV3-1 and TRBJ2-1; 8 nucleotides line up with TRBD2. The length of the CDR3 is 16 residues. The germline gives CDR1 LGHDT, CDR2 YNNKEL (reference sequence). V lost 3 bases, J lost 7 bases, and 11 bases stayed unmatched. CDR3 region: CASSHPLAGNRNEQFF. The CDR3 DNA is TGTGCCAGCAGCCACCCGCTAGCGGGCAACAGGAATGAGCAGTTCTTC.

Details on this clonotype: Being one base from a much bigger clone, this may be a read error. The CDR3: CASTPLTGSSYEQYF. The CDR3 coding sequence is TGTGCCAGCACCCCCCTGACAGGGAGCTCCTACGAGCAGTACTTC. The V gene is TRBV6-5, the J gene TRBJ2-7; 7 bases line up with TRBD1. With 7 bases clipped from V and 0 bases from J, the junction kept 9 bases outside the gene matches. This CDR3 has 15 amino acids. Germline lookup yields CDR1 MNHEY and CDR2 SVGAGI.

The table lists this clonotype with many counts. CDR3 nucleotides: TGCGCCAGCAGCTTGGGGCCGGTAAATGAGCAGTTCTTC. This translates into CASSLGPVNEQFF. The chain recombines TRBV5-1 with TRBJ2-1; D unresolved. Trimming removed 0 bases from V and 7 bases from J, with 8 bases in between. The CDR3 spans 13 residues. Germline V gene sequence: CDR1 SGHRS, CDR2 YFSETQ.

This clonotype was picked up many times. The genes are TRBV5-1 and TRBJ2-7, with D maybe TRBD1 (5 bases). Germline CDR1 SGHRS, CDR2 YFSETQ. The CDR3 covers 14 residues. Deletions cut 2 bases from V and 0 bases from J, with 9 bases between. The CDR3 loop reads CASSFSGSSYEQYF. The CDR3 region has the DNA TGCGCCAGCAGCTTTTCAGGGTCCTCCTACGAGCAGTACTTC.

This clonotype was counted between two and nine times. V usage is TRBV20-1 and J usage is TRBJ1-6; unclear D gene. This CDR3 region has 14 residues. Germline CDR1 is DFQATT and CDR2 is SNEGSKA (reference sequence). V lost 1 base, J lost 0 bases, and 4 bases lay in between. The CDR3 loop reads CSARVNSYNSPLHF. In DNA, the CDR3 is TGCAGTGCTAGAGTGAACTCCTATAATTCACCCCTCCACTTT.

This clonotype has just a few counts. V is TRBV10-3 and J is TRBJ2-7; D might be TRBD2 (7 bases). The CDR3 consists of 12 residues. Germline values: CDR1 ENHRY, CDR2 SYGVKD. V shed 10 bases and J shed 5 bases, with 15 bases lying between them. Here the CDR3 reads CATIGGGDEQYF. The CDR3 DNA sequence: TGTGCCACGATAGGGGGGGGCGACGAGCAGTACTTC.

V usage is TRBV6-2 or TRBV6-3 and J usage is TRBJ2-5; 13 bases line up with TRBD2. V lost 7 bases to trimming and J lost 4 bases; unmatched junction nucleotides: 6. Germline lookup yields CDR1 MNHEY and CDR2 SVGEGT. The CDR3 has 15 amino acids. The CDR3, as DNA: TGTGCCAGCAAAACAGGACTAGCGGGGGTAGAGACCCAGTACTTC. This codes for CASKTGLAGVETQYF.

This clonotype was counted between two and nine times. The chain combines TRBV28 with TRBJ2-1; 8 bases match TRBD1. V was clipped by 6 bases and J by 2 bases; unmatched bases: 3. Looked up from germline, CDR1 is MDHEN and CDR2 is SYDVKM. The CDR3 totals 14 residues. The CDR3 protein is CASRTDRAYNEQFF. DNA of the CDR3: TGTGCCAGCAGGACGGACAGGGCCTACAATGAGCAGTTCTTC.

This clonotype was picked up a small number of times. The chain joins TRBV12-3 or TRBV12-4 to TRBJ1-2; 10 nucleotides align to TRBD1. The CDR3 runs 15 residues. Trimming at V came to 5 bases and at J to 5 bases, leaving 8 bases not matched to a gene. Here the CDR3 DNA reads TGTGCCAGCAGTCGGACAGGGGGAAGAGAGTATGGCTACACCTTC. This encodes CASSRTGGREYGYTF.

This clonotype was counted ten times or more. The rearrangement links TRBV7-9 to TRBJ2-6; 7 positions agree with TRBD1. V was pared by 5 bases and J by 2 bases, with 3 bases of the junction left unmatched. This CDR3 region has 15 residues. Germline V lookup: CDR1 SEHNR, CDR2 FQNEAQ (reference sequence). The CDR3 DNA follows: TGTGCCAGCAGCCCCGGACAGGCTGGGGCCAACGTCCTGACTTTC. It encodes CASSPGQAGANVLTF.

This clonotype was detected a few times. The gene calls are TRBV20-1 and TRBJ2-1; tentative D call: TRBD2 (5 bases). Per germline, CDR1 DFQATT and CDR2 SNEGSKA (reference sequence). Trimming took off 2 bases at V and 5 bases at J, with 10 bases between the two ends. The CDR3 sequence is 13 residues long. CDR3 in DNA: TGCAGTGCTAGAAGGCTAGCCAACAATGAGCAGTTCTTC. The encoded protein is CSARRLANNEQFF.

This clonotype turned up a few times. The J gene is TRBJ2-1, the V gene TRBV7-2, with 11 bases that match TRBD2. The CDR3 is made up of 15 amino acids. CDR1 is SGHTA, CDR2 FQGNSA, per germline. The J segment lost 6 bases and the V segment lost 4 bases, leaving 5 bases of the junction unmatched. The CDR3 here is CASSSSGGPSNEQFF. The CDR3 coding sequence is TGTGCCAGCAGCTCTAGCGGGGGGCCGTCCAATGAGCAGTTCTTC.

This clonotype was seen a few times. J is TRBJ2-3 and V is TRBV5-1; 14 bases are shared with TRBD2. Germline trimming cut 4 bases from V and 2 bases from J; bases unmatched to any gene: 6. The CDR3 totals 17 residues. Germline V gene sequence: CDR1 SGHRS, CDR2 YFSETQ. The CDR3 nucleotides are TGCGCCAGCAGCAGTGGACTAGCGGGGGGAACCACAGATACGCAGTATTTT. Its translation is CASSSGLAGGTTDTQYF.

The V and J genes are TRBV18 and TRBJ2-5, with D perhaps matching TRBD2 (6 bases). The CDR3 is 13 amino acids. Looked up from germline, CDR1 is KGHSH and CDR2 is LQKENI. V lost 2 bases and J 2 bases, leaving 6 bases between the germline ends. The CDR3 DNA reads as TGTGCCAGCTCACCAGGGGGGCAAGAGACCCAGTACTTC. Translation: CASSPGGQETQYF. The full variable domain, its missing parts supplied by reference TRBV18 and TRBJ2-5, is NAGVMQNPRHLVRRRGQEARLRCSPMKGHSHVYWYRQLPEEGLKFMVYLQKENIIDESGMPKERFSAEFPKEGPSILRIQQVVRGDSAAYFCASSPGGQETQYFGPGTRLLVL.

The V gene is TRBV2, the J gene TRBJ2-3; tentatively, D is TRBD1 (7 bases). V lost 2 bases and J 2 bases, leaving 14 bases between the germline ends. Germline V CDR1 and CDR2: SNHLY, FYNNEI. CDR3 length: 16 residues. CDR3 coding DNA: TGTGCCAGCAGTGAATCGGGAGAGGGGGCCACAGATACGCAGTATTTT. Translation gives CASSESGEGATDTQYF.

The sample holds a few counts of this clonotype. J is TRBJ2-1 and V is TRBV6-4; D remains ambiguous. Per the germline V gene, CDR1 is MRHNA and CDR2 is SNTAGT. V was cut by 6 bases and J by 3 bases, with 12 bases left in between. CDR3 length: 14 amino acids. This CDR3 is CASSPIGNYNEQFF. Here the CDR3 DNA reads TGTGCCAGCAGCCCCATCGGCAACTACAATGAGCAGTTCTTC.

This clonotype was picked up many times. The rearrangement links TRBV29-1 to TRBJ2-1; TRBD2 agrees at 9 bases. This CDR3 is 15 amino acids long. The germline V gene encodes CDR1 SQVTM and CDR2 ANQGSEA. The trim removed 7 bases at V and 6 bases at J, leaving 13 bases unmatched. CDR3 in amino acids: CSAEGFSGGFNEQFF. The DNA of the CDR3 is TGCAGCGCCGAAGGTTTTAGCGGGGGATTCAATGAGCAGTTCTTC.

This clonotype appeared a few times. CDR3 coding DNA: TGTGCCAGCAGTGGGGGTGCAGGATGGTGGAACACCGGGGAGCTGTTTTTT. Translating gives CASSGGAGWWNTGELFF. The chain uses TRBV2 and TRBJ2-2; D not resolved. V lost 4 bases, J lost 1 base, and 16 bases lay in between. Germline V lookup: CDR1 SNHLY, CDR2 FYNNEI. The CDR3 extends over 17 amino acids.

This clonotype was observed at least ten times. The chain is built from TRBV7-2 and TRBJ2-6; no reliable D call. V gave up 1 base and J gave up 4 bases, with 5 bases separating them. The CDR3 has 14 amino acids. Germline assignment: CDR1 SGHTA and CDR2 FQGNSA. Here the CDR3 DNA reads TGTGCCAGCAGCTTAGTTTCCGGGGCCAACGTCCTGACTTTC. Translated, it gives CASSLVSGANVLTF.

This clonotype came up many times. The chain carries TRBV20-1 and TRBJ1-1; tentatively, D is TRBD1 (5 bases). Germline V gives CDR1 DFQATT, CDR2 SNEGSKA (reference sequence). The CDR3 is 14 residues long. V dropped 3 bases and J dropped 1 base, with 12 bases sitting between them. CDR3 sequence (DNA): TGCAGTGCTAGGGCCTGGGGCGCGAACACTGAAGCTTTCTTT. Translation: CSARAWGANTEAFF.

This clonotype was found many times. The chain carries TRBV18 and TRBJ1-3; D unresolved. The CDR3 sequence is 15 residues long. The germline V and J ends were trimmed by 3 bases and 2 bases, with 11 bases remaining between them. From germline, CDR1 is KGHSH and CDR2 LQKENI. This chain's CDR3 is CASSPNPAAGNTIYF. The DNA for the CDR3 is TGTGCCAGCTCACCGAATCCGGCAGCTGGAAACACCATATATTTT.

This clonotype has at least ten counts. This chain joins TRBV30 and TRBJ1-4; 10 positions agree with TRBD1. Germline V gene data show CDR1 as GTSNPN and CDR2 as SVGIG (reference sequence). J gave up 7 bases and V 2 bases, and 1 base lay outside the gene matches. The CDR3 length is 13 residues. CDR3 coding DNA: TGTGCCTGGAGTCGGGACAGGGGTGAAAAACTGTTTTTT. Translation: CAWSRDRGEKLFF.

This clonotype appeared many times. This sequence joins TRBV7-3 and TRBJ2-3, with D unresolved. The CDR3 is 16 amino acids. The V gene lost 1 base and the J gene lost 0 bases, with 11 bases spanning the gap. From germline, CDR1 is SGHTA and CDR2 FQGTGA. As DNA, the CDR3 is TGTGCCAGCAGCTTAATGGCGGTCGCTAGCACAGATACGCAGTATTTT. As protein: CASSLMAVASTDTQYF.

The chain has TRBV5-4 and TRBJ2-3, with D unclear. V was trimmed by 4 bases and J by 4 bases, leaving 16 bases between them. CDR1 is SGHNT, CDR2 YYREEE, per germline (reference sequence). CDR3 length: 15 residues. This CDR3 is CASSQRVFGSDTQYF. The DNA for the CDR3 is TGTGCCAGCAGCCAAAGGGTATTTGGCTCAGATACGCAGTATTTT.